This record concerns one T cell receptor beta chain sequence. Its antigen is not known. The data stem from a study of shared clonotypes between healthy human individuals. Study-wide results and limits: Tissues were not sampled, only blood, and their repertoires likely differ. Generally, estimated richness proved larger in naive subsets than it did in memory subsets.

CD45RO+ cells plus CCR7-negative CD45RA+ TemRA cells formed CD8 memory. This CDR3 is built from 14 residues. V shed 0 bases, J shed 6 bases, and the junction held 3 bases outside the gene matches. Germline V gives CDR1 LGHNA, CDR2 YSLEER. Running of the assay took place at deep level. The table came from immunoSEQ multiplex PCR; TCRdb's copy has only in-frame clones and leaves some out. The sample holds over 75,000 clones, around 68% seen once. This sequence joins TRBV4-3 and TRBJ2-7, with 9 positions matching TRBD1. Input material: memory CD8+ T cells sorted from blood. Subset indicated: CD45RO+ cells pooled with CCR7-negative TemRA cells. The clonotype comes from a man in his thirties or forties in good health. The CDR3 nucleotides read TGCGCCAGCAGCCAAGACGACAGGGGGGGCGAGCAGTACTTC. Its protein is CASSQDDRGGEQYF.